The clone carrying this TCR beta chain was found many times. What it binds is not known. The data were obtained in a study of T cell clones after liver transplantation. About the research overall: HCV positivity affected three of eight recipients; the rest lacked autoimmune or viral indications. Blood was drawn pre-transplant, before withdrawal, and after full or failed withdrawal. General study results and limits: A larger donor-reactive than third-party decline suggested partial antigen-specific deletion.

The germline V gene has CDR1 SQVTM and CDR2 ANQGSEA. The CDR3 is 13 amino acids. Trimming removed 6 bases from V and 4 bases from J, with 13 bases in between. Profiled with immunoSEQ multiplex PCR; TCRdb holds only in-frame clones, not every one. The profile shows nearly 55,000 clones, roughly 84% of them singletons. CD3+CD4+ and CD3+CD8+ cells were FACS-sorted from thawed unstimulated PBMCs. V is TRBV29-1 and J is TRBJ1-5; D is perhaps TRBD1 (6 bases). This receptor was taken from a human donor who received a liver transplant. The material sequenced was CD4+ T cells from blood, taken before liver transplant. The CDR3 spells CSVQGPGNQPQHF. CDR3 nucleotides: TGCAGCGTGCAGGGGCCGGGAAATCAGCCCCAGCATTTT.